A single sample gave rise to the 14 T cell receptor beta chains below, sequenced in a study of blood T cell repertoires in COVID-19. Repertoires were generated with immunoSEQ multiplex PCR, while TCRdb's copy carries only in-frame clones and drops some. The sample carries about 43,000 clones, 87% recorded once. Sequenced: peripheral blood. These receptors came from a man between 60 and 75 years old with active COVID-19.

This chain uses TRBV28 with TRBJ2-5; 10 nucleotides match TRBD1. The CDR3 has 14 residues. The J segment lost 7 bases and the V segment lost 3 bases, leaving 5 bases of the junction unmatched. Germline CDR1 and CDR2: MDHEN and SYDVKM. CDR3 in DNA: TGTGCCAGCAGTTTGGGCGGACAGGGGGGGACCCAGTACTTC. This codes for CASSLGGQGGTQYF.

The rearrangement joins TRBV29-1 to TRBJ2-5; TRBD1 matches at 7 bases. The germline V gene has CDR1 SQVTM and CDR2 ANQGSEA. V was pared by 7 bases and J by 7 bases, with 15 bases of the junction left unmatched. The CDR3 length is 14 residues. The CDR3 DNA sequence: TGCAGCGCCCTCGGGCAGGGGGAGATAAGGACCCAGTACTTC. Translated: CSALGQGEIRTQYF.

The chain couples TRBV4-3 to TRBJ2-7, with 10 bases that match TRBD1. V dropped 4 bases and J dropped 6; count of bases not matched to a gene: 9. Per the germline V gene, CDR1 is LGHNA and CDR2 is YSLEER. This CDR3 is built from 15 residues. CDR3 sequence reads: CASSPTGGSSSEQYF. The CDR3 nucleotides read TGCGCCAGCAGCCCGACAGGGGGCTCCTCGAGCGAGCAGTACTTC.

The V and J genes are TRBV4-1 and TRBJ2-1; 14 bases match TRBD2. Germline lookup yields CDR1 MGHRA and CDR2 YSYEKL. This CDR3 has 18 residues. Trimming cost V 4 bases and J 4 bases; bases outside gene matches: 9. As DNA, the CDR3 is TGCGCCAGCAGCCCAGGACTAGCGGGGGGCCTGCATTACAATGAGCAGTTCTTC. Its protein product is CASSPGLAGGLHYNEQFF.

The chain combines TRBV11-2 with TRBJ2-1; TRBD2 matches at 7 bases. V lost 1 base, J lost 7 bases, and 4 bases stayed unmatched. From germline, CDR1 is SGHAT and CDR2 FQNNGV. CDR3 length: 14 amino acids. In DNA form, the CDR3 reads TGTGCCAGCAGCTTAGGCGGGAGAAATAATGAGCAGTTCTTC. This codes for CASSLGGRNNEQFF.

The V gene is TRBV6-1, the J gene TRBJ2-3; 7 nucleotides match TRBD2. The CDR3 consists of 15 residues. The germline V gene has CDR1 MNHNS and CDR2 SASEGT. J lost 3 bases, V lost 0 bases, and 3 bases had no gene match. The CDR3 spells CASSEALARTDTQYF. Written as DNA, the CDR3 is TGTGCCAGCAGTGAAGCACTAGCGCGGACAGATACGCAGTATTTT.

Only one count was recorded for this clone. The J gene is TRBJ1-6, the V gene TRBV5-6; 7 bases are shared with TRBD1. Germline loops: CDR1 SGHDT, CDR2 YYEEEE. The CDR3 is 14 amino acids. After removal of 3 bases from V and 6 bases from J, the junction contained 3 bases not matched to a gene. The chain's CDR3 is CASSSGQINSPLHF. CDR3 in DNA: TGTGCCAGCAGCTCGGGACAGATTAATTCACCCCTCCACTTT.

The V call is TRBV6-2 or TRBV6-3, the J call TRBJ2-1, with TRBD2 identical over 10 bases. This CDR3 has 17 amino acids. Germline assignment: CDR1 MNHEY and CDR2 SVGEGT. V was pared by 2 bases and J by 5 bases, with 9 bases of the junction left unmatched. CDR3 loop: CASSYVLAGGVDNEQFF. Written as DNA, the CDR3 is TGTGCCAGCAGTTACGTATTAGCGGGGGGTGTCGACAATGAGCAGTTCTTC.

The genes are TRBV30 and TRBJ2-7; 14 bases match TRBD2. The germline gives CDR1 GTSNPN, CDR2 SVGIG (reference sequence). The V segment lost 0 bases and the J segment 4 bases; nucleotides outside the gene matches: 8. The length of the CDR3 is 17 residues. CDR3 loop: CAWSVATSGRALYEQYF. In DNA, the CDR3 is TGTGCCTGGAGTGTAGCGACTAGCGGGAGGGCTTTGTACGAGCAGTACTTC.

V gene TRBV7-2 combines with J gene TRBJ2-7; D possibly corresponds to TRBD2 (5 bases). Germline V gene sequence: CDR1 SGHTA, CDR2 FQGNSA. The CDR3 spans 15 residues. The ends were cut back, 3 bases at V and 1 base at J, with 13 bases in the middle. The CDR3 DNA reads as TGTGCCAGCAGCTTCGACCCAACTAGTTCCTACGAGCAGTACTTC. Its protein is CASSFDPTSSYEQYF.

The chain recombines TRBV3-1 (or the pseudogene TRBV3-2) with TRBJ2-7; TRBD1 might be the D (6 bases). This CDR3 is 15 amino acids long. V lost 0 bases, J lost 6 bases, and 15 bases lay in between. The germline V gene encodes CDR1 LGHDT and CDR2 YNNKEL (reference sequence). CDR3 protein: CASSQDSGAFGEQYF. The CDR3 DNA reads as TGTGCCAGCAGCCAAGACTCAGGGGCGTTCGGCGAGCAGTACTTC.

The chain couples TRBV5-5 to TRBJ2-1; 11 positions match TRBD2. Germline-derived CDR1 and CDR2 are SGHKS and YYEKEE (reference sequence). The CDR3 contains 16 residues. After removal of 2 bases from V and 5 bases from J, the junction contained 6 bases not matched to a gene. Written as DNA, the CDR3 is TGTGCCAGCAGCTTCTCTAGCGGGAGGCTCGACAATGAGCAGTTCTTC. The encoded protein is CASSFSSGRLDNEQFF.

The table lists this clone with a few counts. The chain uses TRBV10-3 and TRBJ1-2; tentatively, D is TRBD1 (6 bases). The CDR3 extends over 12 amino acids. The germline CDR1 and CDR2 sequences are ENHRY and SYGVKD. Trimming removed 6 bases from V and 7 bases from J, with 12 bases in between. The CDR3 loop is CAISIPRGGYTF. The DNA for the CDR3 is TGTGCCATCAGCATTCCCAGGGGTGGCTACACCTTC.

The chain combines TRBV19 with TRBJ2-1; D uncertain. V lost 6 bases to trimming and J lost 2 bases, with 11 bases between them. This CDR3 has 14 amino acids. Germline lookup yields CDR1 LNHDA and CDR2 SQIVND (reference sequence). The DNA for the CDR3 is TGTGCCAGTAGGCCAGGCAGTACCTACAATGAGCAGTTCTTC. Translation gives CASRPGSTYNEQFF.